Only one count was recorded for the clone carrying this TCR beta chain. Its matching antigen is unknown. This entry belongs to a study of siplizumab effects on memory and regulatory T cells. Findings and caveats of the study: Proliferating Tregs in siplizumab cultures were never verified as suppressive. Unstimulated subsets captured only a minor fraction of alloreactive clones.

TCRdb keeps only in-frame clones here, not all; method: immunoSEQ multiplex PCR. The sample has tens of thousands of clones, more than 80% seen once. Germline CDR1 MRHNA, CDR2 SNTAGT. The V end lost 0 bases, the J end lost 3 bases, and 5 bases lay between the germline ends. The CDR3 spans 14 residues. The TCR sequence derives from a human donor in good health. The sample comprised CD8+ T cells sorted from blood. The gene calls are TRBV6-4 and TRBJ2-2; D is possibly TRBD2 (5 bases). CDR3 residues: CASSDSSDTGELFF. DNA of the CDR3: TGTGCCAGCAGTGACTCTAGCGACACCGGGGAGCTGTTTTTT.